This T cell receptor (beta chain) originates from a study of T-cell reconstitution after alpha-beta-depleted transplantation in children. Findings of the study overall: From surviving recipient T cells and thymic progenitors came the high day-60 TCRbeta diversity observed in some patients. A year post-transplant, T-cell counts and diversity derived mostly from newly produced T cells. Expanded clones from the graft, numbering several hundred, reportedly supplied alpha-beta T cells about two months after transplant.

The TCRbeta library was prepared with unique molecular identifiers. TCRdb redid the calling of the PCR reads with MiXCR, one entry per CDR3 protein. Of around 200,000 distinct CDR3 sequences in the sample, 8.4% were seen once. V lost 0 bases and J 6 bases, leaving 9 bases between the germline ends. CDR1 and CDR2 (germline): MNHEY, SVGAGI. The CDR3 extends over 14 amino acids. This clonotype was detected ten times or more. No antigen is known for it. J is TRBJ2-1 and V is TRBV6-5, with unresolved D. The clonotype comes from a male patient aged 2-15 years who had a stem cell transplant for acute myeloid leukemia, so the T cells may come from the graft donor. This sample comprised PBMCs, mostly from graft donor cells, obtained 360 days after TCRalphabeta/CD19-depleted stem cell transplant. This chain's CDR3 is CASSYSNPGNEQFF. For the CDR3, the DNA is TGTGCCAGCAGTTACTCGAACCCGGGCAATGAGCAGTTCTTC.